The T cell receptor beta chain described here comes from a study of cytomegalovirus exposure and HLA in healthy donors. General study points: When a later analysis was performed, an Asian-associated ancestry cluster reportedly had fewer N-insertions than the roughly 670-donor mean. A prior analysis recorded that most TCR beta V segments were productive about 90% or about 30% of the time. Later, an analysis showed that TCR beta chains associated with HLA were more clonally expanded than others that were equally common.

As concerns this clone: Its antigen is currently unknown.

The J segment lost 7 bases and the V segment lost 4 bases, leaving 13 bases of the junction unmatched. Germline-derived CDR1 and CDR2 are GTSNPN and SVGIG (reference sequence). This CDR3 has 14 residues. The PCR contained 60 Vbeta and 13 Jbeta primers. The authors' processing: Roughly 76 million unique TCR beta chains, about 11 million of them shared, were counted by a later analysis. Data came from immunoSEQ multiplex PCR; TCRdb stores just in-frame clones and leaves some out. That table gives V, J and clone size, and the DNA gave D and trimming. The data hold around 200,000 clones, with about 59% observed a single time.

The sequence was obtained from a man between 35 and 55 years old in good health and CMV-seronegative. This chain links TRBV30 with TRBJ2-7, with TRBD2 matching over 7 bases. Sequencing used PBMCs. The CDR3 sequence is CAWTPNSGIAEQYF. CDR3 coding DNA: TGTGCCTGGACTCCCAACAGCGGGATAGCTGAGCAGTACTTC.